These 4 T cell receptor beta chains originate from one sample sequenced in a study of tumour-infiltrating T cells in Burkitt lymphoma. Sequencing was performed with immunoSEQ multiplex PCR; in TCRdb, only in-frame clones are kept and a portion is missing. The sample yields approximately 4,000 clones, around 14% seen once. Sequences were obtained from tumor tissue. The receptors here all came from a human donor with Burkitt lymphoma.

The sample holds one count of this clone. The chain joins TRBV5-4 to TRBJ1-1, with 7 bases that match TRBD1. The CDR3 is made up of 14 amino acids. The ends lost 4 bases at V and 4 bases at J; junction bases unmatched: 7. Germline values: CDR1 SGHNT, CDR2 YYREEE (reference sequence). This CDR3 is CASSPARQGTEAFF. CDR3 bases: TGTGCCAGCAGCCCCGCTCGACAGGGCACTGAAGCTTTCTTT.

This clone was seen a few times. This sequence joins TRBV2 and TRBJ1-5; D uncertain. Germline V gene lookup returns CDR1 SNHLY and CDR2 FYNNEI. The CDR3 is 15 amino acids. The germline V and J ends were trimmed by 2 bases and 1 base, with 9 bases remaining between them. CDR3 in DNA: TGTGCCAGCAGTGAAAGAGCTTTGAGCAATCAGCCCCAGCATTTT. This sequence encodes CASSERALSNQPQHF.

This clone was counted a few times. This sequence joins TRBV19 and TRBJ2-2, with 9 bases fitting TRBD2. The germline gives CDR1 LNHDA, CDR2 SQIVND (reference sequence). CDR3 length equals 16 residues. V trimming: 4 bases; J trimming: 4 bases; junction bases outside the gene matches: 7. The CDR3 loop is CASSKERGDFTGELFF. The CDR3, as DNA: TGTGCCAGTAGTAAGGAGCGGGGGGACTTCACCGGGGAGCTGTTTTTT.

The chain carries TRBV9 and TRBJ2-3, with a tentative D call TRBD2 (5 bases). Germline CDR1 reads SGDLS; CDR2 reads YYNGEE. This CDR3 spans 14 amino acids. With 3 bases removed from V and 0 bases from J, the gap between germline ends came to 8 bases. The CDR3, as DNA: TGTGCCAGCAGCGGACTACCCAGCACAGATACGCAGTATTTT. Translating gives CASSGLPSTDTQYF.